The 8 T cell receptor beta chains below were found in one sample sequenced in a study of graft-versus-host responses after intestinal transplantation. No antigen is known for these receptors. This table comes from immunoSEQ multiplex PCR, and its TCRdb copy is limited to in-frame clones, with some not included. The sample gives over 75,000 clones, 85% to 95% of which show up once; roughly 0.069% is in the top ten. The sample consisted of unstimulated CD8+ T cells sorted from spleen or lymph node cells, taken before transplant. The receptors originated from a human donor who was the organ donor for an intestinal transplant.

This rearrangement joins TRBV11-2 to TRBJ2-2; D call uncertain. The CDR3 totals 14 residues. Germline CDR1 and CDR2: SGHAT and FQNNGV. Deletions cut 6 bases from V and 0 bases from J, with 8 bases between. The CDR3 DNA reads TGTGCCAGCAGTTTCAGGTCGAACACCGGGGAGCTGTTTTTT. It codes for CASSFRSNTGELFF.

V usage is TRBV11-2 and J usage is TRBJ1-2; D perhaps matches TRBD1 (6 bases). Between the trimmed V and J ends, which lost 7 bases and 6 bases, there was a span of 24 bases. CDR1 and CDR2 (germline): SGHAT, FQNNGV. This CDR3 region has 16 residues. CDR3 in DNA: TGTGCCAGCAACAAACCCGGGACAAGGAGTTTCGATGGCTACACCTTC. It translates to CASNKPGTRSFDGYTF. The whole variable domain, filled in from reference TRBV11-2 and TRBJ1-2, reads EAGVAQSPRYKIIEKRQSVAFWCNPISGHATLYWYQQILGQGPKLLIQFQNNGVVDDSQLPKDRFSAERLKGVDSTLKIQPAKLEDSAVYLCASNKPGTRSFDGYTFGSGTRLTVV.

The rearrangement joins TRBV5-6 to TRBJ2-5; 11 bases match TRBD1. The CDR3 consists of 13 residues. V trimming: 7 bases; J trimming: 1 base; junction bases outside the gene matches: 0. Germline V gives CDR1 SGHDT, CDR2 YYEEEE. CDR3 sequence: CASGTGGQETQYF. The CDR3 region has the DNA TGTGCCAGCGGGACAGGGGGCCAAGAGACCCAGTACTTC.

The rearrangement joins TRBV7-3 to TRBJ2-1; 8 nucleotides agree with TRBD2. This CDR3 has 16 residues. Germline-derived CDR1 and CDR2 are SGHTA and FQGTGA. Trimming cost V 3 bases and J 0 bases; bases outside gene matches: 4. CDR3 bases: TGTGCCAGCAGCTTGTCCAGCGGGAGCTCCTACAATGAGCAGTTCTTC. Protein sequence: CASSLSSGSSYNEQFF.

The chain combines TRBV27 with TRBJ1-4; 7 nucleotides match TRBD1. The CDR3 spans 15 residues. Germline assignment: CDR1 MNHEY and CDR2 SMNVEV (reference sequence). V shed 2 bases and J 3 bases; nucleotides not matched to a gene: 3. The DNA of the CDR3 is TGTGCCAGCAGTTTACAGGGACAGCCTAATGAAAAACTGTTTTTT. Translation: CASSLQGQPNEKLFF.

For the CDR3, the DNA is TGCGCCAGCAGCCACATATTGACTAGCGCAGAGACCCAGTACTTC. Its translation: CASSHILTSAETQYF. This sequence joins TRBV4-1 and TRBJ2-5; TRBD2 matches at 8 bases. The trim removed 3 bases at V and 4 bases at J, leaving 7 bases unmatched. CDR1 and CDR2 (germline): MGHRA, YSYEKL. CDR3 size: 15 residues.

The V and J genes are TRBV4-1 and TRBJ1-2, with D uncertain. CDR1 is MGHRA and CDR2 is YSYEKL in the germline V gene. Trimming shortened V by 0 bases and J by 4 bases, and 12 bases separated the two germline ends. CDR3 size: 15 residues. The CDR3 nucleotides are TGCGCCAGCAGCCAAGATAGATTCATGCTCTATGGCTACACCTTC. It yields the protein CASSQDRFMLYGYTF.

CDR3 sequence reads: CASSLVEPSEQNEQFF. The CDR3 region has the DNA TGTGCCAGCAGCTTAGTTGAGCCTAGCGAACAGAATGAGCAGTTCTTC. V gene TRBV11-1 combines with J gene TRBJ2-1, with D possibly being TRBD2 (6 bases). Germline V gene lookup returns CDR1 SGHAT and CDR2 FQDESV (reference sequence). V was pared by 1 base and J by 7 bases, with 17 bases between. This CDR3 region has 16 residues.